This T cell receptor beta chain was sequenced for a study of T cells in narcolepsy. About the research overall: Healthy controls were enrolled alongside patients with narcolepsy type 1 or type 2.

TCRdb's table, derived via immunoSEQ multiplex PCR, lists solely in-frame clones and lacks some. The repertoire holds 15,000 or so clones, with approximately 72% as singletons. There are 15 residues in the CDR3. Germline V gene lookup returns CDR1 SGHDT and CDR2 YYEEEE. With 0 bases removed from V and 5 bases from J, the gap between germline ends came to 13 bases. On this clone itself: Its antigen remains unknown.

Findings of the study overall: Autoreactive HCRT-specific and TRIB2-specific clonotypes were marked in same-patient CSF-versus-blood CD4+ comparisons. Healthy controls reportedly lacked the autoreactive clonotypes serially found in patients' blood.

This sequence originates from a human donor with narcolepsy. Sequencing input: CD45RA- memory CD8+ T cells from PBMCs. V is TRBV5-6 and J is TRBJ2-3; TRBD2 is a possible D gene (7 bases). This CDR3 reads CASSLVRGAGDTQYF. The CDR3 region has the DNA TGTGCCAGCAGCTTGGTACGGGGGGCTGGAGATACGCAGTATTTT.